This TCR beta chain was captured in a study of chemoradiotherapy in HPV16-positive cancers. Whole-study context: Candidate HPV-specific clones and shared TCR motifs came from a couple of HPV16-positive patients.

V gave up 3 bases and J gave up 2 bases, with 13 bases separating them. The CDR3 consists of 15 residues. Clones were read by immunoSEQ multiplex PCR, and TCRdb kept only the in-frame ones, dropping some. The sample consists of 13,000 to 15,000 clones, nearly 70% of them appearing once. The sample here was taken from a patient who underwent chemoradiotherapy. The V call is TRBV5-3, the J call TRBJ2-3, with D perhaps TRBD1 (6 bases). TRBV5-3 is sorted into the ORF group, with uncertain function. The source of this sequence is a human donor with HPV-associated anogenital cancer. In DNA form, the CDR3 reads TGTGCCAGAAGCTCTACAGGGACCACCACAGATACGCAGTATTTT. Amino acid sequence: CARSSTGTTTDTQYF.